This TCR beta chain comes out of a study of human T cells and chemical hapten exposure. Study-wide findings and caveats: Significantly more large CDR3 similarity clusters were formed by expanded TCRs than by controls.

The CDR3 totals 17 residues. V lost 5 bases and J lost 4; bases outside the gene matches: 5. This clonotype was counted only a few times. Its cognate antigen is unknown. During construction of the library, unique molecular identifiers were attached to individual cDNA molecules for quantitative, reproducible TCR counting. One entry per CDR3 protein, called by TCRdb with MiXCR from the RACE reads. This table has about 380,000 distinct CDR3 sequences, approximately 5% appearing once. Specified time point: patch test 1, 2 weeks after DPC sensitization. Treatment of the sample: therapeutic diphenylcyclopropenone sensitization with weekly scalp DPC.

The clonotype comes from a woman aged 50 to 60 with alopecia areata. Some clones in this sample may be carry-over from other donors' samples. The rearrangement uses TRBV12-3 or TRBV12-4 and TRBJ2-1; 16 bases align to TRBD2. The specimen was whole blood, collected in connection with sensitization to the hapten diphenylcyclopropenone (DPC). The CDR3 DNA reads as TGTGCCAGCAGTCCTCCGGGACTAGCGGGAGGGTACAATGAGCAGTTCTTC. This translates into CASSPPGLAGGYNEQFF.